Following are 10 T cell receptor beta chains from one sample sequenced in a study of blood T cell repertoires in COVID-19. Using immunoSEQ multiplex PCR, the repertoire was profiled, and TCRdb retains in-frame clones only, with some absent. Here the sample spans about 240,000 clones, about four fifths being singletons. Source material: PBMCs or T cells enriched from blood (not recorded which). The receptor set was obtained from a woman aged 40-49 years who had been exposed to COVID-19.

The genes are TRBV14 and TRBJ1-2; D uncertain. CDR1 SGHDN and CDR2 FVKESK come from the germline V gene. The CDR3 has 13 residues. V was pared by 6 bases and J by 7 bases, with 15 bases between. CDR3: CASRYASRGGYTF. The CDR3 DNA reads as TGTGCCAGCAGATACGCGAGTCGGGGTGGCTACACCTTC.

The chain is built from TRBV6-6 and TRBJ1-5, with TRBD1 as a possible D gene (5 bases). The CDR3 contains 15 residues. V lost 2 bases, J lost 2 bases, and 10 bases lay in between. The germline V gene encodes CDR1 MNHNY and CDR2 SVGAGI (reference sequence). CDR3 in amino acids: CASSYGGNGNQPQHF. The DNA for the CDR3 is TGTGCCAGCAGTTACGGGGGGAATGGCAATCAGCCCCAGCATTTT.

This chain connects TRBV6-6 to TRBJ1-5, with D hard to call. The CDR3 loop spans 11 amino acids. V was pared by 6 bases and J by 4 bases, with 4 bases between. Germline V gene sequence: CDR1 MNHNY, CDR2 SVGAGI (reference sequence). CDR3 DNA: TGTGCCAGCAGGGAGAATCAGCCCCAGCATTTT. Protein: CASRENQPQHF.

V and J are TRBV4-1 and TRBJ1-4; 8 nucleotides match TRBD1. Germline lookup yields CDR1 MGHRA and CDR2 YSYEKL. The CDR3 runs 16 residues. With 8 bases clipped from V and 0 bases from J, the junction kept 8 bases outside the gene matches. CDR3 residues: CASGRTGQTTNEKLFF. Here the CDR3 DNA reads TGCGCCAGCGGACGGACAGGGCAAACAACTAATGAAAAACTGTTTTTT.

The chain carries TRBV5-4 and TRBJ2-3, with TRBD2 identical over 11 bases. Germline lookup yields CDR1 SGHNT and CDR2 YYREEE (reference sequence). The CDR3 spans 16 residues. V dropped 3 bases and J dropped 6; count of bases not matched to a gene: 9. CDR3 residues: CASSSGLAGSGDTQYF. The CDR3 DNA reads TGTGCCAGCAGCTCCGGACTAGCGGGCTCAGGGGATACGCAGTATTTT. The variable domain in full, completed from reference TRBV5-4 and TRBJ2-3, reads ETGVTQSPTHLIKTRGQQVTLRCSSQSGHNTVSWYQQALGQGPQFIFQYYREEENGRGNFPPRFSGLQFPNYSSELNVNALELDDSALYLCASSSGLAGSGDTQYFGPGTRLTVL.

The chain recombines TRBV6-2 or TRBV6-3 with TRBJ2-2, with TRBD1 as a possible D gene (6 bases). CDR1 and CDR2 from the germline V gene are MNHEY and SVGEGT. V lost 4 bases and J 2 bases, leaving 14 bases between the germline ends. CDR3 length: 16 amino acids. CDR3 nucleotide sequence: TGTGCCAGCAGTTCACTACAGGGATATAACACCGGGGAGCTGTTTTTT. Its protein product is CASSSLQGYNTGELFF.

Here the CDR3 reads CASSQMEARGNYGYTF. CDR3 DNA sequence: TGTGCCAGCAGCCAAATGGAGGCCAGGGGGAACTATGGCTACACCTTC. The chain is built from TRBV4-2 and TRBJ1-2, with 7 bases identical to TRBD1. Germline V gene sequence: CDR1 LGHNA, CDR2 YNFKEQ. V dropped 2 bases and J dropped 2; count of bases not matched to a gene: 8. The CDR3 covers 16 residues.

The chain has TRBV2 and TRBJ2-1, with 10 bases identical to TRBD1. CDR3 size: 14 residues. With 6 bases clipped from V and 4 bases from J, the junction kept 3 bases outside the gene matches. The germline V gene encodes CDR1 SNHLY and CDR2 FYNNEI. CDR3 in amino acids: CASRRQGAYNEQFF. DNA for the CDR3: TGTGCCAGCAGACGACAGGGGGCTTACAATGAGCAGTTCTTC.

This chain connects TRBV18 to TRBJ1-4; D is unresolved. Germline lookup yields CDR1 KGHSH and CDR2 LQKENI. V dropped 2 bases and J dropped 0 bases, with 7 bases sitting between them. The CDR3 covers 15 residues. The CDR3, as DNA: TGTGCCAGCTCACCAAGGAGTGCAACTAATGAAAAACTGTTTTTT. The encoded protein is CASSPRSATNEKLFF.

The V call is TRBV6-4, the J call TRBJ1-6, with 8 bases fitting TRBD1. The junction had 1 base not matched to a gene; V was cut back by 2 bases and J by 7 bases. This CDR3 contains 14 residues. CDR1 is MRHNA, CDR2 SNTAGT, per germline. The CDR3 reads CASSDQGANSPLHF. Written as DNA, the CDR3 is TGTGCCAGCAGTGACCAGGGGGCAAATTCACCCCTCCACTTT.